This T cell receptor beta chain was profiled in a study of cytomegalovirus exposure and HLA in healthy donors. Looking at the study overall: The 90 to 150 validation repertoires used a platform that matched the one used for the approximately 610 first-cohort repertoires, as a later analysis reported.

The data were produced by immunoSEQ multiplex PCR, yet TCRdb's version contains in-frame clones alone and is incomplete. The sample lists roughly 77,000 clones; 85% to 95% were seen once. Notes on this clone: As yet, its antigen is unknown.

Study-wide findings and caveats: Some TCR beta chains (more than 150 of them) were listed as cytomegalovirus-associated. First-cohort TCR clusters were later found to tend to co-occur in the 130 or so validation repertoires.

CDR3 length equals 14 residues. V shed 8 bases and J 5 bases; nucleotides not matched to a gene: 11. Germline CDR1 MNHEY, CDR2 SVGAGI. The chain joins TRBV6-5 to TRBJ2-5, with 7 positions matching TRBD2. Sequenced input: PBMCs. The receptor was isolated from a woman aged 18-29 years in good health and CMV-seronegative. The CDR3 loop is CASAWGGVVETQYF. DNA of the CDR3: TGTGCCAGCGCTTGGGGGGGAGTGGTTGAGACCCAGTACTTC.